This TCR beta chain was retrieved from a study of human T cells and chemical hapten exposure. As for the study in general: Diphenylcyclopropenone was administered weekly to the scalp of patients throughout the approximately 25-week study. The patient population, which was mostly female, had alopecia areata, totalis or universalis. Yields of TCR per sample differed, chiefly owing to small differences in pooled library volume.

Trimming removed 1 base at V and 0 bases at J, with 19 bases between. The germline V gene has CDR1 LGHNA and CDR2 YSLEER. There are 20 residues in the CDR3. The sample holds many counts of this clonotype. Using its own MiXCR run on the RACE reads, TCRdb lists one record per CDR3 protein. The data hold some 90,000 distinct CDR3 sequences, with about an eighth observed a single time. As to time point: patch test 2, 6 weeks after DPC sensitization. Documented treatment: therapeutic diphenylcyclopropenone sensitization with weekly scalp DPC. The material sequenced was whole blood, taken in connection with sensitization to the hapten diphenylcyclopropenone (DPC). The rearrangement links TRBV4-3 to TRBJ1-6; tentatively, D is TRBD1 (6 bases). This clonotype originated in a woman aged 40 to 55 with alopecia areata. Some clones in this sample may be carry-over from other donors' samples. The CDR3 protein is CASSQGSTGRGSSYNSPLHF. In nucleotides, the CDR3 is TGCGCCAGCAGCCAAGGCTCGACAGGACGGGGCAGCTCCTATAATTCACCCCTCCACTTT.